This entry lists 16 T cell receptor beta chains sequenced from one sample in a study of regulatory T cells in long-lasting Graves disease. The time point is: persistent/refractory GD, antithyroid drugs over 5 years with positive TRAb. Generation of the TCR library employed RNA extracted from PBMCs. CDR3-region Arm-PCR and iRepertoire HTBI primers produced the TCR beta libraries. MiXCR was run by TCRdb on the multiplex PCR reads, yielding one entry per CDR3 protein. The sample lists under 450,000 distinct CDR3 sequences; around 20% were seen once. Here the sequenced sample was peripheral blood mononuclear cells (PBMCs), taken when the disease was refractory, from a patient treated with antithyroid drugs. The receptors here all came from a female donor with Graves disease.

The chain uses TRBV7-9 and TRBJ2-7, with no clear D. V dropped 2 bases and J dropped 0 bases, with 8 bases sitting between them. The V gene's germline CDR1 is SEHNR and CDR2 FQNEAQ (reference sequence). CDR3 length equals 14 residues. The CDR3 sequence is CASSLYEISYEQYF. For the CDR3, the DNA is TGTGCCAGCAGCTTATATGAAATCTCCTACGAGCAGTACTTC.

This clonotype occurred many times. The DNA of the CDR3 is TGTGCCAGCAGCCAAGATCCCGGGGATGAAAAACTGTTTTTT. It yields the protein CASSQDPGDEKLFF. The V gene is TRBV3-1, the J gene TRBJ1-4; no definite D call. This CDR3 is built from 14 residues. The V end was cut by 0 bases, the J end by 6 bases, with 8 bases between. Germline lookup yields CDR1 LGHDT and CDR2 YNNKEL (reference sequence).

This clonotype was detected only a few times. This CDR3 is CSAGPTQGYEQYF. The DNA for the CDR3 is TGCAGTGCTGGGCCGACACAGGGCTACGAGCAGTACTTC. The chain employs TRBV20-1 and TRBJ2-7, with D perhaps matching TRBD1 (6 bases). The V end lost 5 bases, the J end lost 3 bases, and 14 bases lay between the germline ends. The germline CDR1 and CDR2 sequences are DFQATT and SNEGSKA (reference sequence). This CDR3 is built from 13 residues.

This clonotype showed up many times. This rearrangement joins TRBV12-3 or TRBV12-4 to TRBJ1-2, with D unresolved. Trimming left V 3 bases short and J 4 bases short, with 6 bases between. The CDR3 extends over 12 amino acids. The CDR3: CASSFRAYGYTF. CDR3 coding DNA: TGTGCCAGCAGTTTCAGAGCCTATGGCTACACCTTC.

This clonotype was recorded a few times. This sequence joins TRBV29-1 and TRBJ1-2; D may be TRBD1 (5 bases). The CDR3 consists of 13 residues. With 3 bases removed from V and 4 bases from J, the gap between germline ends came to 12 bases. Per germline, CDR1 SQVTM and CDR2 ANQGSEA. The CDR3 here is CSVEVLRGYGYTF. In nucleotides, the CDR3 is TGCAGCGTTGAGGTTCTAAGGGGCTATGGCTACACCTTC.

The chain uses TRBV5-1 and TRBJ2-6; D is perhaps TRBD1 (5 bases). The ends were cut back, 0 bases at V and 0 bases at J, with 19 bases in the middle. CDR1 and CDR2 from the germline V gene are SGHRS and YFSETQ. The CDR3 has 20 residues. The CDR3, as DNA: TGCGCCAGCAGCTTGGTCAGGTTCTCAGGGTTCAACTCTGGGGCCAACGTCCTGACTTTC. The encoded protein is CASSLVRFSGFNSGANVLTF. Combining the CDR3 with reference TRBV5-1 and TRBJ2-6 gives the whole variable domain KAGVTQTPRYLIKTRGQQVTLSCSPISGHRSVSWYQQTPGQGLQFLFEYFSETQRNKGNFPGRFSGRQFSNSRSEMNVSTLELGDSALYLCASSLVRFSGFNSGANVLTFGAGSRLTVL.

The CDR3 sequence: CASSFGQGNHEQYF. CDR3 DNA sequence: TGTGCCAGCAGTTTCGGGCAGGGGAACCACGAGCAGTACTTC. The chain couples TRBV28 to TRBJ2-7, with a tentative D call TRBD1 (6 bases). This CDR3 has 14 amino acids. Germline values: CDR1 MDHEN, CDR2 SYDVKM. The V end lost 3 bases, the J end lost 5 bases, and 14 bases lay between the germline ends.

V gene TRBV7-2 combines with J gene TRBJ2-2, with D hard to call. V lost 5 bases and J 1 base, leaving 11 bases between the germline ends. The length of the CDR3 is 15 residues. CDR1 SGHTA and CDR2 FQGNSA come from the germline V gene. This CDR3 is CASSQWVLNTGELFF. The DNA for the CDR3 is TGTGCCAGCAGCCAATGGGTTCTGAACACCGGGGAGCTGTTTTTT.

This clonotype was counted only a few times. The gene calls are TRBV3-1 and TRBJ2-7; 11 bases match TRBD2. This CDR3 has 16 residues. Trimming cost V 1 base and J 6 bases; bases outside gene matches: 8. Germline V lookup: CDR1 LGHDT, CDR2 YNNKEL (reference sequence). DNA of the CDR3: TGTGCCAGCAGCCAAGGTAGGCTAGCGGGAGGTCGCGAGCAGTACTTC. This codes for CASSQGRLAGGREQYF.

The table lists this clonotype with a few counts. The chain carries TRBV30 and TRBJ1-5; D perhaps matches TRBD1 (5 bases). This CDR3 contains 17 residues. The germline gives CDR1 GTSNPN, CDR2 SVGIG (reference sequence). V was pared by 6 bases and J by 1 base, with 22 bases between. The CDR3 reads CACDRSGQSQSNQPQHF. CDR3 nucleotides: TGTGCCTGTGACAGATCGGGTCAATCTCAGAGCAATCAGCCCCAGCATTTT. Combining the CDR3 with reference TRBV30 and TRBJ1-5 gives the whole variable domain SQTIHQWPATLVQPVGSPLSLECTVEGTSNPNLYWYRQAAGRGLQLLFYSVGIGQISSEVPQNLSASRPQDRQFILSSKKLLLSDSGFYLCACDRSGQSQSNQPQHFGDGTRLSIL.

The chain couples TRBV6-1 to TRBJ2-5; 7 bases are a match to TRBD1. CDR1 and CDR2 (germline): MNHNS, SASEGT. The CDR3 loop spans 14 amino acids. V shed 10 bases and J 5 bases; nucleotides not matched to a gene: 13. The CDR3 region has the DNA TGTGCCATCAGATCACGGGACAGTCGGGAGACCCAGTACTTC. It specifies CAIRSRDSRETQYF.

This clonotype was detected many times. V and J are TRBV12-3 or TRBV12-4 and TRBJ1-5, with TRBD1 identical over 7 bases. The CDR3 is 13 amino acids. Germline trimming cut 7 bases from V and 3 bases from J; bases unmatched to any gene: 3. This CDR3 is CASTGTVNQPQHF. The CDR3 nucleotides read TGTGCCAGCACCGGGACAGTCAATCAGCCCCAGCATTTT.

The sample holds a few counts of this clonotype. V usage is TRBV28 and J usage is TRBJ2-1, with D possibly matching TRBD1 (6 bases). V lost 3 bases and J lost 13, with 10 bases in between. The CDR3 has 11 amino acids. Germline CDR1 reads MDHEN; CDR2 reads SYDVKM. CDR3 bases: TGTGCCAGCAGTTTCATCAGGGGACAGTTCTTC. It codes for CASSFIRGQFF.

This clonotype was seen a handful of times. This chain links TRBV19 with TRBJ1-2; weak D call: TRBD1 (5 bases). The CDR3 spans 10 residues. V lost 5 bases, J lost 10 bases, and 8 bases lay in between. CDR1 and CDR2 from the germline V gene are LNHDA and SQIVND (reference sequence). The CDR3 bases are TGTGCCAGTAGTGGGGGAGTCTACACCTTC. Amino acid sequence: CASSGGVYTF.

This clonotype was observed many times. V usage is TRBV2 and J usage is TRBJ2-7, with D possibly TRBD1 on 5 matching bases. The CDR3 length is 13 residues. Trimming took off 7 bases at V and 2 bases at J, with 12 bases between the two ends. Germline CDR1 reads SNHLY; CDR2 reads FYNNEI. CDR3 DNA sequence: TGTGCCAGCAAATACAGGACGACCTACGAGCAGTACTTC. Translated: CASKYRTTYEQYF.

This chain joins TRBV6-9 and TRBJ2-6; TRBD1 agrees at 8 bases. Germline V gene sequence: CDR1 MNHGY, CDR2 SVAAGI. V shed 1 base and J 1 base; nucleotides not matched to a gene: 0. The CDR3 runs to 16 residues. The CDR3 reads CASSYWTGSGANVLTF. As DNA, the CDR3 is TGTGCCAGCAGTTATTGGACAGGGTCTGGGGCCAACGTCCTGACTTTC.